This entry lists 9 T cell receptor beta chains sequenced from one sample in a study of T cell responses to AZD1222 COVID-19 vaccine. Some clones are missing from TCRdb's copy, which holds only in-frame ones; the method was immunoSEQ multiplex PCR. The sample includes approximately 140,000 clones, less than 95% of them seen just once. The sample here was peripheral blood, taken on day 0 of AZD1222 vaccination. The source of these receptors is an adult in good health.

The chain uses TRBV12-5 and TRBJ1-1, with D uncertain. Germline V CDR1 and CDR2: LGHNT, FRNRAP. Trimming took 3 bases from V and 5 from J, leaving 13 bases between them. The CDR3 runs 14 residues. The CDR3 protein is CASGFGPGITEAFF. The CDR3 DNA is TGTGCTAGTGGTTTCGGACCGGGGATAACTGAAGCTTTCTTT. Filled out from reference TRBV12-5 and TRBJ1-1, the complete variable domain reads DARVTQTPRHKVTEMGQEVTMRCQPILGHNTVFWYRQTMMQGLELLAYFRNRAPLDDSGMPKDRFSAEMPDATLATLKIQPSEPRDSAVYFCASGFGPGITEAFFGQGTRLTVV.

The V call is TRBV4-3, the J call TRBJ1-5; D is ambiguous. Deletions cut 1 base from V and 2 bases from J, with 12 bases between. Germline CDR1 is LGHNA and CDR2 is YSLEER. CDR3 size: 16 residues. The CDR3 DNA reads TGCGCCAGCAGCCAAGTTTGGCAGAAGGGCAATCAGCCCCAGCATTTT. It translates to CASSQVWQKGNQPQHF.

This rearrangement joins TRBV7-2 to TRBJ2-5, with 8 nucleotides matching TRBD2. The V and J ends lost 5 bases and 2 bases, in that order; junction bases with no gene match: 7. CDR1 and CDR2 (germline): SGHTA, FQGNSA. This CDR3 has 15 residues. The CDR3 sequence is CASSTRLARQETQYF. For the CDR3, the DNA is TGTGCCAGCAGCACAAGACTAGCGCGACAAGAGACCCAGTACTTC.

The genes are TRBV19 and TRBJ1-2; 7 bases align to TRBD1. The CDR3 runs 15 residues. Germline V gene data show CDR1 as LNHDA and CDR2 as SQIVND (reference sequence). V lost 4 bases to trimming and J lost 0 bases; unmatched junction nucleotides: 5. The CDR3 DNA reads TGTGCCAGTAGTACTGGGACAGCTACTAACTATGGCTACACCTTC. Translation: CASSTGTATNYGYTF.

This chain links TRBV30 with TRBJ1-1; unclear D gene. The CDR3 has 13 residues. The germline gives CDR1 GTSNPN, CDR2 SVGIG (reference sequence). V dropped 0 bases and J dropped 1 base, with 6 bases sitting between them. For the CDR3, the DNA is TGTGCCTGGAGTGTACACAGGAACACTGAAGCTTTCTTT. As protein: CAWSVHRNTEAFF.

The chain recombines TRBV6-5 with TRBJ1-3, with unresolved D. CDR3 length: 13 amino acids. Germline CDR1 and CDR2: MNHEY and SVGAGI. V lost 6 bases and J lost 8, with 14 bases in between. The CDR3 sequence is CASSKIERDTIYF. As DNA, the CDR3 is TGTGCCAGCAGCAAAATCGAACGGGACACCATATATTTT.

V usage is TRBV7-8 and J usage is TRBJ1-1, with D perhaps TRBD1 (5 bases). Trimming pared 5 bases from V and 4 bases from J, leaving 14 bases between. This CDR3 is 14 amino acids long. The germline V gene has CDR1 SGHVS and CDR2 FQNEAQ. The CDR3 reads CASSHQPGTTEAFF. CDR3 DNA: TGTGCCAGCAGCCACCAACCAGGGACCACTGAAGCTTTCTTT.

V and J are TRBV28 and TRBJ1-3, with unresolved D. CDR1 is MDHEN, CDR2 SYDVKM, per germline. The length of the CDR3 is 14 residues. Trimming shortened V by 8 bases and J by 0 bases, and 11 bases separated the two germline ends. CDR3 nucleotides: TGTGCCAGCGGCTTTGCCCGCTCTGGAAACACCATATATTTT. It translates to CASGFARSGNTIYF.

V is TRBV7-2 and J is TRBJ2-2, with 7 positions matching TRBD1. Trimming took 5 bases from V and 4 from J; bases not matched to a gene: 7. This CDR3 comprises 15 residues. Germline CDR1 and CDR2: SGHTA and FQGNSA. The DNA for the CDR3 is TGTGCCAGCAGCCCTCTGACAGGGCCCACCGGGGAGCTGTTTTTT. Amino acids: CASSPLTGPTGELFF.